The 23 T cell receptor beta chains given below trace back to one sample, sequenced in a study of control samples from healthy donors and cancer patients. Here immunoSEQ multiplex PCR was the method, and the copy in TCRdb shows in-frame clones only, minus some. The sample lists approximately 210,000 clones, 91% occurring once. The source material was blood. The source of these receptors is a man aged 30 to 39 in good health.

This chain connects TRBV29-1 to TRBJ1-2; D unclear. Per germline, CDR1 SQVTM and CDR2 ANQGSEA. The CDR3 has 13 residues. V was clipped by 3 bases and J by 4 bases, with 12 bases between them. The CDR3 spells CSVDKGWGYGYTF. The CDR3 nucleotides are TGCAGCGTTGATAAGGGCTGGGGCTATGGCTACACCTTC.

The DNA for the CDR3 is TGTGCCAGCAGTTCACGGACAGGGTTCGATCAGCCCCAGCATTTT. It is translated as CASSSRTGFDQPQHF. The rearrangement links TRBV6-5 to TRBJ1-5, with 8 bases lining up with TRBD1. V shed 4 bases, J shed 5 bases, and the junction held 7 bases outside the gene matches. Germline V CDR1 and CDR2: MNHEY, SVGAGI. This CDR3 region has 15 residues.

V usage is TRBV5-6 and J usage is TRBJ1-2, with 9 bases aligning to TRBD1. CDR3 length: 14 residues. The ends lost 0 bases at V and 8 bases at J; junction bases unmatched: 5. The germline V gene encodes CDR1 SGHDT and CDR2 YYEEEE. The CDR3 bases are TGTGCCAGCAGCTTGGGGGGACAGGGATTCGGCTACACCTTC. This sequence encodes CASSLGGQGFGYTF.

This chain joins TRBV6-5 and TRBJ2-7; D is perhaps TRBD2 (6 bases). Between the trimmed V and J ends, which lost 1 base and 0 bases, there was a span of 7 bases. Looked up from germline, CDR1 is MNHEY and CDR2 is SVGAGI. The CDR3 covers 14 residues. DNA of the CDR3: TGTGCCAGCAGTTACTTGGAGGGCTCCTACGAGCAGTACTTC. Translation: CASSYLEGSYEQYF.

The CDR3: CASSVDVRGWAANTGELFF. Written as DNA, the CDR3 is TGTGCCAGCAGCGTAGATGTCAGGGGGTGGGCGGCGAACACCGGGGAGCTGTTTTTT. This chain connects TRBV9 to TRBJ2-2; 7 bases are shared with TRBD1. From germline, CDR1 is SGDLS and CDR2 YYNGEE. The CDR3 length is 19 residues. The junction had 11 bases not matched to a gene; V was cut back by 0 bases and J by 0 bases.

This chain links TRBV2 with TRBJ1-4; D remains unclear. There are 14 residues in the CDR3. Germline CDR1 SNHLY, CDR2 FYNNEI. V lost 4 bases and J lost 8, with 14 bases in between. The CDR3 here is CASSVGRVGEKLFF. CDR3 in DNA: TGTGCCAGCAGTGTCGGAAGGGTGGGGGAAAAACTGTTTTTT.

The table lists this clone with a count of one. This chain connects TRBV6-1 to TRBJ2-3; 8 nucleotides agree with TRBD2. With 3 bases clipped from V and 1 base from J, the junction kept 3 bases outside the gene matches. Per the germline V gene, CDR1 is MNHNS and CDR2 is SASEGT. This CDR3 spans 15 amino acids. The DNA for the CDR3 is TGTGCCAGCAGTGAGATTAGCGGGGGCACAGATACGCAGTATTTT. This sequence encodes CASSEISGGTDTQYF.

The rearrangement joins TRBV16 to TRBJ1-6; the D is unclear. The germline CDR1 and CDR2 sequences are KGHSY and FQNENV. V lost 1 base and J 7 bases, leaving 14 bases between the germline ends. The CDR3 spans 16 residues. The CDR3 DNA reads as TGTGCCAGCAGCCAATTAGGTCGTCAGACCAATTCACCCCTCCACTTT. Translation: CASSQLGRQTNSPLHF.

V gene TRBV6-5 combines with J gene TRBJ2-7; D is ambiguous. Germline V gene lookup returns CDR1 MNHEY and CDR2 SVGAGI. V lost 5 bases and J 5 bases, leaving 7 bases between the germline ends. The CDR3 has 11 amino acids. CDR3 amino acids: CASSIRNEQYF. The DNA for the CDR3 is TGTGCCAGCAGTATCCGGAACGAGCAGTACTTC.

This chain connects TRBV19 to TRBJ2-3, with 11 bases identical to TRBD2. The J segment lost 2 bases and the V segment lost 3 bases, leaving 13 bases of the junction unmatched. CDR1 and CDR2 (germline): LNHDA, SQIVND (reference sequence). The CDR3 is 19 amino acids. CDR3 DNA: TGTGCCAGTAGTATTTCCCCTCCCACTAGCGGGAGATACACAGATACGCAGTATTTT. Amino acids: CASSISPPTSGRYTDTQYF.

This clone was observed once. This sequence joins TRBV4-1 and TRBJ1-5; no reliable D call. This CDR3 has 13 amino acids. V lost 1 base and J lost 8, with 9 bases in between. The germline gives CDR1 MGHRA, CDR2 YSYEKL. CDR3 region: CASSQVLMEPQHF. The DNA of the CDR3 is TGCGCCAGCAGCCAAGTTCTGATGGAGCCCCAGCATTTT.

The gene calls are TRBV9 and TRBJ2-7; 9 bases match TRBD1. CDR3 length: 15 amino acids. V lost 3 bases to trimming and J lost 3 bases; unmatched junction nucleotides: 7. Germline lookup yields CDR1 SGDLS and CDR2 YYNGEE. In nucleotides, the CDR3 is TGTGCCAGCAGCGCCAACCCGGGACAGGGCTACGAGCAGTACTTC. Its translation is CASSANPGQGYEQYF.

V is TRBV5-1 and J is TRBJ1-2, with 9 bases identical to TRBD1. This CDR3 has 16 amino acids. The J segment lost 6 bases and the V segment lost 0 bases, leaving 9 bases of the junction unmatched. Germline CDR1 reads SGHRS; CDR2 reads YFSETQ. CDR3 in DNA: TGCGCCAGCAGCTTGGGGTTCCGGGACAGGGTCGATGGCTACACCTTC. Protein product: CASSLGFRDRVDGYTF.

The chain has TRBV10-2 and TRBJ2-5; D is undetermined. This CDR3 spans 12 amino acids. Trimming pared 5 bases from V and 4 bases from J, leaving 8 bases between. Germline CDR1 reads WSHSY; CDR2 reads SAAADI. The DNA for the CDR3 is TGCGCCAGCAGTTATTTCCGAGAGACCCAGTACTTC. It codes for CASSYFRETQYF.

This clone was seen a single time. The chain carries TRBV15 and TRBJ1-3, with D possibly TRBD1 on 6 matching bases. Germline CDR1 is LNHNV and CDR2 is YYDKDF (reference sequence). The V end lost 5 bases, the J end lost 1 base, and 15 bases lay between the germline ends. The CDR3 covers 16 residues. CDR3 nucleotide sequence: TGTGCCACCAGCGCGGGTAACAGGGCGTCTGGAAACACCATATATTTT. Encoded protein: CATSAGNRASGNTIYF.

This clone was counted once. V and J are TRBV6-5 and TRBJ2-1; possible D gene TRBD1, 6 bases. Trimming took 7 bases from V and 2 from J, leaving 15 bases between them. This CDR3 is built from 15 residues. From germline, CDR1 is MNHEY and CDR2 SVGAGI. CDR3 in DNA: TGTGCCAGCACCTCTAGGGGGTTCCCCTACAATGAGCAGTTCTTC. It codes for CASTSRGFPYNEQFF.

This clone appeared once. V usage is TRBV6-5 and J usage is TRBJ1-2; D remains unclear. Germline V gene sequence: CDR1 MNHEY, CDR2 SVGAGI. With 2 bases removed from V and 1 base from J, the gap between germline ends came to 5 bases. This CDR3 is built from 13 residues. CDR3: CASSYGINYGYTF. The CDR3 DNA reads as TGTGCCAGCAGTTACGGGATTAACTATGGCTACACCTTC.

The chain couples TRBV5-1 to TRBJ1-5, with a tentative D call TRBD1 (5 bases). Germline-derived CDR1 and CDR2 are SGHRS and YFSETQ. CDR3 length: 15 residues. V was shortened by 4 bases and J by 0 bases, with 11 bases between the two germline ends. The CDR3 DNA is TGCGCCAGCAGCCTGGACGGGGGTAGCAATCAGCCCCAGCATTTT. This encodes CASSLDGGSNQPQHF.

This clone appeared once. The V call is TRBV15, the J call TRBJ1-2; D is perhaps TRBD1 (5 bases). CDR1 is LNHNV and CDR2 is YYDKDF in the germline V gene (reference sequence). V was clipped by 3 bases and J by 4 bases, with 15 bases between them. The CDR3 contains 15 residues. CDR3 nucleotides: TGTGCCACCAGCAGGGGACTCGAAAGGTTCTATGGCTACACCTTC. It yields the protein CATSRGLERFYGYTF.

As concerns this clone: The same CDR3 can be traced to other DNA sequences in this sample. The CDR3 loop is CASSEVGGTEAFF. CDR3 coding DNA: TGTGCCAGCAGTGAAGTCGGGGGCACTGAAGCTTTCTTT. The rearrangement uses TRBV6-1 and TRBJ1-1, with a possible D match to TRBD1 (5 bases). The germline V and J ends were trimmed by 1 base and 4 bases, with 7 bases remaining between them. The CDR3 length is 13 residues. Germline V gene data show CDR1 as MNHNS and CDR2 as SASEGT.

This CDR3 is CASSPTGPYEQYF. CDR3 DNA sequence: TGCGCCAGCAGCCCGACAGGTCCCTACGAGCAGTACTTC. The chain carries TRBV23-1 and TRBJ2-7; D may be TRBD1 (6 bases). TRBV23-1 is placed among ORFs of uncertain function. Trimming took 6 bases from V and 2 from J, leaving 11 bases between them. This CDR3 region has 13 residues.

The rearrangement joins TRBV13 to TRBJ2-7, with TRBD2 identical over 12 bases. The germline V gene has CDR1 PRHDT and CDR2 FYEKMQ (reference sequence). The CDR3 contains 16 residues. J was trimmed by 5 bases and V by 5 bases; bases with no gene match: 10. CDR3 nucleotide sequence: TGTGCCAGCAGCCATATCCTAGCGGGGGGGGCGGACGAGCAGTACTTC. This translates into CASSHILAGGADEQYF.

The chain employs TRBV2 and TRBJ1-2; 10 nucleotides align to TRBD1. The V gene's germline CDR1 is SNHLY and CDR2 FYNNEI. J gave up 0 bases and V 6 bases, and 4 bases lay outside the gene matches. The CDR3 has 15 residues. CDR3 region: CASSGQGGSNYGYTF. For the CDR3, the DNA is TGTGCCAGCAGCGGACAGGGGGGATCTAACTATGGCTACACCTTC. Full variable domain (outside the CDR3, taken from reference TRBV2 and TRBJ1-2): EPEVTQTPSHQVTQMGQEVILRCVPISNHLYFYWYRQILGQKVEFLVSFYNNEISEKSEIFDDQFSVERPDGSNFTLKIRSTKLEDSAMYFCASSGQGGSNYGYTFGSGTRLTVV.